This T cell receptor beta chain was found in a study of blood T cells in healthy people across ages. Researchers collected around 10 milliliters of peripheral blood from every single donor. This clonotype was recorded once. As yet, its antigen is unknown. Study findings and constraints: Long-lived and aged donors differed, with more naive CD4+ cells and higher diversity in the long-lived.

Sample-barcoded 5' priming and a J-beta primer mix drove a second PCR of roughly 6 to 12 cycles. Paired-end reads containing CDR3 totaled no fewer than 3 million for each sample. TCRdb passed the 5' RACE reads through MiXCR, listing each CDR3 protein once. The table includes approximately 880,000 distinct CDR3 sequences, roughly 48% detected once. The germline CDR1 and CDR2 sequences are SGHTA and FQGNSA. V dropped 2 bases and J dropped 4 bases, with 11 bases sitting between them. The CDR3 has 14 amino acids. This clonotype was obtained from a man younger than 40 in good health. The sequenced sample consisted of blood. This sequence joins TRBV7-2 and TRBJ1-1, with a possible D match to TRBD1 (6 bases). CDR3 residues: CASSLSGGPTEAFF. The CDR3 DNA reads TGTGCCAGCAGCTTAAGCGGGGGGCCCACTGAAGCTTTCTTT.